A single sample gave rise to the 17 T cell receptor beta chains below, sequenced in a study of tumor-infiltrating lymphocytes in oesophageal squamous cell carcinoma. TCRdb re-derived calls from the PCR reads in MiXCR, one entry per CDR3 protein. The sample holds almost 20,000 distinct CDR3 sequences; roughly two fifths are singletons and the top ten take around 19%. The sample taken for sequencing was esophageal tumor tissue. These receptors came from a male donor with esophageal squamous cell carcinoma.

The chain combines TRBV29-1 with TRBJ2-4; weak D call: TRBD1 (6 bases). The last part of the DNA fits TRBJ2-7 better; the J call may be wrong. The CDR3 loop spans 14 amino acids. Per the germline V gene, CDR1 is SQVTM and CDR2 is ANQGSEA. As DNA, the CDR3 is TGCAGCGTTGTGGGGGCGGACGGAGCCTACGAGCAGTACTTC. It yields the protein CSVVGADGAYEQYF.

V gene TRBV5-1 combines with J gene TRBJ2-5; D gene unclear. The V gene lost 0 bases and the J gene lost 3 bases, with 9 bases spanning the gap. The length of the CDR3 is 14 residues. CDR1 is SGHRS and CDR2 is YFSETQ in the germline V gene. The CDR3 DNA sequence: TGCGCCAGCAGCTTGGAAGGGTTAGAAGAGACCCAGTACTTC. Translating it yields CASSLEGLEETQYF.

The chain recombines TRBV2 with TRBJ2-1, with D unclear. The length of the CDR3 is 13 residues. The germline V and J ends were trimmed by 5 bases and 4 bases, with 9 bases remaining between them. Germline V gene data show CDR1 as SNHLY and CDR2 as FYNNEI. CDR3 in DNA: TGTGCCAGCAGTTGGGGATCGTACAATGAGCAGTTCTTC. Translation: CASSWGSYNEQFF.

This clonotype has just a few counts. The chain combines TRBV10-1 with TRBJ2-5; TRBD1 agrees at 8 bases. CDR1 is WNHNN and CDR2 is SYGVQD in the germline V gene (reference sequence). The CDR3 contains 13 residues. With V trimmed by 7 bases and J by 4 bases, 5 bases remained unmatched. The CDR3 nucleotides are TGCGCCAGCAATGACAGGGGTTTAGAGACCCAGTACTTC. Its translation is CASNDRGLETQYF.

This clonotype was observed a single time. The J gene is TRBJ2-4, the V gene TRBV19; D not resolved. Gene TRBJ2-5 matches the end of the DNA better, so the J call may be wrong. This CDR3 comprises 14 residues. Germline CDR1 LNHDA, CDR2 SQIVND (reference sequence). The CDR3 protein is CASSMLSSQETQYF. CDR3 bases: TGTGCCAGTAGTATGTTATCGAGCCAAGAGACCCAGTACTTC.

This clonotype was seen many times. The rearrangement uses TRBV19 and TRBJ1-4; D is unresolved. CDR3 length: 14 amino acids. Per the germline V gene, CDR1 is LNHDA and CDR2 is SQIVND (reference sequence). The V gene lost 1 base and the J gene lost 7 bases, with 10 bases spanning the gap. CDR3 sequence: CASSIAGNGEKLFF. The DNA for the CDR3 is TGTGCCAGTAGTATAGCCGGGAACGGTGAAAAACTGTTTTTT.

At least ten counts were recorded for this clonotype. The chain employs TRBV2 and TRBJ2-7, with 10 bases aligning to TRBD2. Trimming at V came to 0 bases and at J to 4 bases, leaving 0 bases not matched to a gene. Germline CDR1 reads SNHLY; CDR2 reads FYNNEI. CDR3 length: 14 residues. This CDR3 reads CASSEALAGYEQYF. DNA for the CDR3: TGTGCCAGCAGTGAAGCACTAGCGGGGTACGAGCAGTACTTC.

This clonotype was found many times. The chain links TRBV6-1 to TRBJ1-1; D unclear. The CDR3 consists of 15 residues. The V end lost 8 bases, the J end lost 5 bases, and 21 bases lay between the germline ends. Per germline, CDR1 MNHNS and CDR2 SASEGT. The CDR3 nucleotides read TGTGCCAGCCAACGCCCCGTCCGCCAGTCGACTGAAGCTTTCTTT. Translating gives CASQRPVRQSTEAFF.

The gene calls are TRBV7-3 and TRBJ2-5; tentatively, D is TRBD2 (5 bases). Trimming stripped 3 bases from V and 3 bases from J, with 8 bases between. Germline lookup yields CDR1 SGHTA and CDR2 FQGTGA. This CDR3 contains 13 residues. The CDR3, as DNA: TGTGCCAGCAGCTTCTCGAGGGAAGAGACCCAGTACTTC. Protein: CASSFSREETQYF.

The table lists this clonotype with a count of one. V and J are TRBV10-3 and TRBJ1-1; 9 bases agree with TRBD1. Looked up from germline, CDR1 is ENHRY and CDR2 is SYGVKD. V shed 3 bases and J 7 bases; nucleotides not matched to a gene: 12. The CDR3 consists of 16 residues. CDR3 coding DNA: TGTGCCATCAGTGAACCCGGGACAGGGATTTCTGGTGAAGCTTTCTTT. This codes for CAISEPGTGISGEAFF.

The chain has TRBV6-5 and TRBJ2-1; D call uncertain. The CDR3 consists of 13 residues. V lost 0 bases, J lost 9 bases, and 9 bases lay in between. The germline gives CDR1 MNHEY, CDR2 SVGAGI. This chain's CDR3 is CASSYSRFGEQFF. CDR3 in DNA: TGTGCCAGCAGTTACTCGAGGTTTGGTGAGCAGTTCTTC.

This clonotype was picked up one time. The genes are TRBV6-6 and TRBJ1-4; D is uncertain. The CDR3 extends over 13 amino acids. The V and J ends lost 4 bases and 5 bases respectively, with 8 bases between them. The germline V gene encodes CDR1 MNHNY and CDR2 SVGAGI (reference sequence). The CDR3 loop reads CASSLRRNEKLFF. The CDR3 DNA reads as TGTGCCAGCAGTTTGAGACGGAATGAAAAACTGTTTTTT.

For the CDR3, the DNA is TGTGCCAGCAGCTCCTTGCAGGGTAGTTCCGGGGAGCTGTTTTTT. Translation: CASSSLQGSSGELFF. This chain joins TRBV7-2 and TRBJ2-2; TRBD1 might be the D (5 bases). V shed 4 bases and J shed 6 bases, with 15 bases lying between them. The CDR3 runs 15 residues. The germline V gene encodes CDR1 SGHTA and CDR2 FQGNSA.

In its sample, this clonotype was seen a few times. The chain is built from TRBV19 and TRBJ2-1; D not resolved. Per germline, CDR1 LNHDA and CDR2 SQIVND (reference sequence). Trimming took 5 bases from V and 0 from J, leaving 11 bases between them. The CDR3 loop spans 15 amino acids. CDR3 DNA: TGTGCCAGTAGTCGGATCCATGGCTCCTACAATGAGCAGTTCTTC. It codes for CASSRIHGSYNEQFF.

This clonotype occurred many times. The chain couples TRBV6-1 to TRBJ2-7; possibly TRBD2 for D (5 bases). V was clipped by 10 bases and J by 0 bases, with 13 bases between them. Germline values: CDR1 MNHNS, CDR2 SASEGT. This CDR3 is 13 amino acids long. The DNA for the CDR3 is TGTGCCATCGCCGCTGGGAGCTCCTACGAGCAGTACTTC. Encoded protein: CAIAAGSSYEQYF.

By sample share, this clonotype is medium-sized. The V gene is TRBV7-2, the J gene TRBJ2-2, with D unclear. CDR1 is SGHTA, CDR2 FQGNSA, per germline. V lost 3 bases to trimming and J lost 5 bases, with 7 bases between them. The CDR3 extends over 13 amino acids. As DNA, the CDR3 is TGTGCCAGCAGCTTGCAACTTACCGGGGAGCTGTTTTTT. Amino acid sequence: CASSLQLTGELFF.

The V call is TRBV7-6, the J call TRBJ2-3; 12 bases map to TRBD2. Unmatched junction bases numbered 6, after V lost 1 base and J lost 4 bases. From germline, CDR1 is SGHVS and CDR2 FNYEAQ. This CDR3 is built from 17 residues. CDR3 nucleotide sequence: TGTGCCAGCAGCTTAGGGCTAGCGGGAGGGCGTGCAGATACGCAGTATTTT. This translates into CASSLGLAGGRADTQYF. Filled out from reference TRBV7-6 and TRBJ2-3, the complete variable domain reads GAGVSQSPRYKVTKRGQDVALRCDPISGHVSLYWYRQALGQGPEFLTYFNYEAQQDKSGLPNDRFSAERPEGSISTLTIQRTEQRDSAMYRCASSLGLAGGRADTQYFGPGTRLTVL.